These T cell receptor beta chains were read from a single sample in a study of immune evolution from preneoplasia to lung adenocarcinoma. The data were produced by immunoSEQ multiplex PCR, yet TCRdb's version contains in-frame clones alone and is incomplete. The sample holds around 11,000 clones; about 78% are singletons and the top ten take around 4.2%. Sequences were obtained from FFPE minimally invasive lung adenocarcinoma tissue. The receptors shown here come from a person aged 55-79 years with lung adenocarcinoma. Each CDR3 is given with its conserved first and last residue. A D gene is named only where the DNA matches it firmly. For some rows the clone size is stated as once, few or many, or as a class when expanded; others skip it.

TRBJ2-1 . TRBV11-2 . CASSLGGEQFF TGTGCCAGCAGCTTAGGTGGTGAGCAGTTCTTC
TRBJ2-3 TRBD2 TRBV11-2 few CASSLAGGFSDTQYF TGTGCCAGCAGCTTAGCCGGGGGGTTCTCAGATACGCAGTATTTT
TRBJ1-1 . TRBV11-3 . CASSLGTLMNTEAFF TGTGCCAGCAGCTTAGGGACTCTTATGAACACTGAAGCTTTCTTT
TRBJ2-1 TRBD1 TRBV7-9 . CASSLTGERNEQFF TGTGCCAGCAGCTTGACAGGGGAGCGCAATGAGCAGTTCTTC
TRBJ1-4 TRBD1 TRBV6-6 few CASSYWTGGGEKLFF TGTGCCAGCAGTTACTGGACAGGGGGCGGTGAAAAACTGTTTTTT
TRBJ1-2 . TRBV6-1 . CASSDTVGELYNYGYTF TGTGCCAGCAGTGACACAGTGGGGGAACTATACAACTATGGCTACACCTTC
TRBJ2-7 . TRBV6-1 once CASSGRDTASEQYF TGTGCCAGCTCCGGACGGGACACGGCCTCCGAGCAGTACTTC
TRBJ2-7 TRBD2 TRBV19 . CASSPGLAGGNEQYF TGTGCCAGTAGCCCGGGACTAGCGGGAGGAAACGAGCAGTACTTC
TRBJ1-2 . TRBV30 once CAWSVTGGGNRYTF TGTGCCTGGAGTGTCACCGGGGGCGGCAACCGCTACACCTTC
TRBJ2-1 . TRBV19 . CASMGAGVDNEQFF TGTGCCAGTATGGGGGCGGGAGTCGACAATGAGCAGTTCTTC
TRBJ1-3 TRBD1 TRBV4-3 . CASSHQQGVTTGNTIYF TGCGCCAGCAGCCACCAACAGGGGGTAACGACTGGAAACACCATATATTTT
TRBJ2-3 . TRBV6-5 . CASSYHRPGTDTQYF TGTGCCAGCAGTTACCACAGGCCGGGCACAGATACGCAGTATTTT
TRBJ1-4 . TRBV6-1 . CASSIAEKLFF TGTGCCAGCAGTATAGCGGAAAAACTGTTTTTT